Below are 20 T cell receptor beta chains sequenced from a single sample in a study of identical twins. TCRdb analysed the 5' RACE reads with MiXCR anew, one entry per CDR3 protein. The sample shows 250,000 to 300,000 distinct CDR3 sequences, roughly 9.7% of them seen only once. The same sample was also studied in work on yellow fever vaccine responses in identical twins.

The sample was CD8+ T cells sorted from blood. The receptor source for this set is a young woman in good health.

This sequence joins TRBV6-2 or TRBV6-3 and TRBJ1-2; D unresolved. This CDR3 region has 12 residues. Germline loops: CDR1 MNHEY, CDR2 SVGEGT. Deletions cut 2 bases from V and 4 bases from J, with 5 bases between. The CDR3 bases are TGTGCCAGCAGTTACGAGGTCTATGGCTACACCTTC. It encodes CASSYEVYGYTF.

There are many counts of this clonotype. The CDR3 sequence: CASRGAYNEQFF. CDR3 bases: TGTGCCAGCAGGGGAGCTTACAATGAGCAGTTCTTC. V usage is TRBV12-3 or TRBV12-4 and J usage is TRBJ2-1; maybe TRBD2 (5 bases). This CDR3 is built from 12 residues. The germline V and J ends were trimmed by 6 bases and 4 bases, with 7 bases remaining between them.

J is TRBJ1-1 and V is TRBV4-2, with a tentative D call TRBD1 (5 bases). There are 13 residues in the CDR3. The germline V gene encodes CDR1 LGHNA and CDR2 YNFKEQ. V was cut by 2 bases and J by 7 bases, with 11 bases left in between. The CDR3 is CASSQILTVEAFF. CDR3 nucleotide sequence: TGTGCCAGCAGCCAAATTTTGACAGTTGAAGCTTTCTTT.

The rearrangement joins TRBV9 to TRBJ2-1; 9 bases are a match to TRBD2. From germline, CDR1 is SGDLS and CDR2 YYNGEE. This CDR3 has 15 residues. J gave up 6 bases and V 0 bases, and 4 bases lay outside the gene matches. This chain's CDR3 is CASSVGLAVGNEQFF. CDR3 DNA: TGTGCCAGCAGCGTAGGACTAGCGGTAGGCAATGAGCAGTTCTTC.

The table lists this clonotype with many counts. V usage is TRBV4-1 and J usage is TRBJ1-1, with TRBD1 matching 11 bases. CDR1 MGHRA and CDR2 YSYEKL come from the germline V gene. Trimming took 4 bases from V and 0 from J; bases not matched to a gene: 7. This CDR3 is built from 17 residues. CDR3 amino acids: CASSLEGQGAMNTEAFF. DNA of the CDR3: TGCGCCAGCAGCCTAGAAGGACAGGGGGCCATGAACACTGAAGCTTTCTTT.

This clonotype turned up a few times. Here the CDR3 DNA reads TGTGCCAGCTTAAGTCCCTTCCACGAGCAGTACTTC. Translation gives CASLSPFHEQYF. The chain carries TRBV2 and TRBJ2-7; D gene unclear. V was shortened by 8 bases and J by 5 bases, with 13 bases between the two germline ends. The CDR3 contains 12 residues. Germline V lookup: CDR1 SNHLY, CDR2 FYNNEI.

This clonotype showed up just once. A much larger clone differs from this one at a single base, so this may be a read error. The final CDR3 position lacks the conserved phenylalanine or tryptophan, pointing to a likely read error. V is TRBV6-4 and J is TRBJ2-2; 9 bases are a match to TRBD1. The V gene end was trimmed by 4 bases and the J gene end by 4 bases; junction bases not matched to a gene: 4. The germline CDR1 and CDR2 sequences are MRHNA and SNTAGT. The CDR3 extends over 15 amino acids. The CDR3 region is CASSGDRETTGELFS. The CDR3 nucleotides are TGTGCCAGCAGTGGGGACAGGGAGACCACCGGGGAGCTGTTTTCT.

This clonotype was recorded at least ten times. The genes are TRBV2 and TRBJ2-1; TRBD1 or TRBD2 may be the D gene (5 bases each). This CDR3 has 16 amino acids. The V end was cut by 0 bases, the J end by 7 bases, with 16 bases between. From germline, CDR1 is SNHLY and CDR2 FYNNEI. As DNA, the CDR3 is TGTGCCAGCAGTGAAGCGTGGGACCCGAGTGGTAATGAGCAGTTCTTC. Translated, it gives CASSEAWDPSGNEQFF. Variable domain in full (rest from reference TRBV2 and TRBJ2-1): EPEVTQTPSHQVTQMGQEVILRCVPISNHLYFYWYRQILGQKVEFLVSFYNNEISEKSEIFDDQFSVERPDGSNFTLKIRSTKLEDSAMYFCASSEAWDPSGNEQFFGPGTRLTVL.

For this clonotype: A much larger clone lies one base from this, so it may be a read error. This chain joins TRBV7-9 and TRBJ2-1, with 8 bases matching TRBD1. The J call may be in error: the DNA end matches TRBJ2-7 better. Germline V gives CDR1 SEHNR, CDR2 FQNEAQ (reference sequence). The CDR3 spans 17 residues. CDR3 sequence reads: CASSLAMDRVPTYEQYF. The CDR3 coding sequence is TGTGCCAGCAGCTTAGCGATGGACAGGGTTCCCACATATGAGCAGTACTTC.

This clonotype was seen many times. The chain joins TRBV4-1 to TRBJ1-2; tentative D call: TRBD1 (5 bases). Germline V gene sequence: CDR1 MGHRA, CDR2 YSYEKL. The length of the CDR3 is 15 residues. Trimming left V 5 bases short and J 3 bases short, with 16 bases between. CDR3 bases: TGCGCCAGCAGCTACACGGGGGTTGGCGACTATGGCTACACCTTC. Amino acids: CASSYTGVGDYGYTF.

CDR3 residues: CASTRRSGLGEQYF. The DNA of the CDR3 is TGTGCCAGCACCCGCAGATCAGGGCTCGGCGAGCAGTACTTC. The J gene is TRBJ2-7, the V gene TRBV12-3 or TRBV12-4; D is perhaps TRBD1 (5 bases). The CDR3 runs to 14 residues. V gave up 7 bases and J gave up 6 bases, with 19 bases separating them.

This clonotype was seen many times. V is TRBV6-2 or TRBV6-3 and J is TRBJ2-1, with TRBD2 matching over 7 bases. Germline assignment: CDR1 MNHEY and CDR2 SVGEGT. CDR3 size: 17 residues. V trimming: 2 bases; J trimming: 7 bases; junction bases outside the gene matches: 14. This CDR3 reads CASSYLGGGREENEQFF. DNA for the CDR3: TGTGCCAGCAGTTACCTGGGCGGCGGGAGAGAAGAGAATGAGCAGTTCTTC.

The chain has TRBV6-5 and TRBJ2-7; D remains ambiguous. Looked up from germline, CDR1 is MNHEY and CDR2 is SVGAGI. The CDR3 loop spans 13 amino acids. V lost 0 bases, J lost 5 bases, and 8 bases lay in between. The CDR3 DNA follows: TGTGCCAGCAGTTACTCCCGGCTCGACGAGCAGTACTTC. Encoded protein: CASSYSRLDEQYF.

The V call is TRBV13, the J call TRBJ2-2; tentatively, D is TRBD1 (5 bases). The CDR3 spans 14 residues. From germline, CDR1 is PRHDT and CDR2 FYEKMQ (reference sequence). The V gene lost 5 bases and the J gene lost 5 bases, with 12 bases spanning the gap. The CDR3 region is CASSVNRFTGELFF. The CDR3 DNA reads TGTGCCAGCAGCGTCAACAGGTTTACCGGGGAGCTGTTTTTT.

This clonotype turned up a few times. V and J are TRBV10-3 and TRBJ1-1, with a weak D call TRBD1 (5 bases). The CDR3 contains 12 residues. Between the trimmed V and J ends, which lost 9 bases and 11 bases, there was a span of 19 bases. The germline gives CDR1 ENHRY, CDR2 SYGVKD. The CDR3 region has the DNA TGTGCCATTAATCCGGGACGGGGGGACGCTTTCTTT. Its translation is CAINPGRGDAFF.

CDR3 loop: CASSSSGTGGGEQYF. The CDR3 DNA is TGTGCCAGCAGCTCATCCGGGACAGGGGGCGGCGAGCAGTACTTC. The rearrangement joins TRBV11-1 to TRBJ2-7; TRBD1 aligns across 12 bases. Germline lookup yields CDR1 SGHAT and CDR2 FQDESV (reference sequence). This CDR3 is built from 15 residues. Unmatched junction bases numbered 7, after V lost 4 bases and J lost 6 bases.

The genes are TRBV10-2 and TRBJ1-4; D not resolved. This CDR3 comprises 12 residues. Trimming stripped 2 bases from V and 7 bases from J, with 5 bases between. Germline CDR1 WSHSY, CDR2 SAAADI. Here the CDR3 DNA reads TGCGCCAGCAGTGAGGGCAGTGAAAAACTGTTTTTT. This gives the protein CASSEGSEKLFF.

The V and J genes are TRBV28 and TRBJ2-7; D is perhaps TRBD1 or TRBD2 (5 bases each). The V gene lost 5 bases and the J gene lost 3 bases, with 14 bases spanning the gap. Looked up from germline, CDR1 is MDHEN and CDR2 is SYDVKM. This CDR3 is 14 amino acids long. DNA of the CDR3: TGTGCCAGCAGTCTTCGGGACGGTTACTACGAGCAGTACTTC. This codes for CASSLRDGYYEQYF.

The sample holds many counts of this clonotype. The chain links TRBV4-1 to TRBJ2-1, with D perhaps matching TRBD2 (5 bases). The CDR3 has 15 residues. V lost 0 bases, J lost 8 bases, and 14 bases lay in between. Per the germline V gene, CDR1 is MGHRA and CDR2 is YSYEKL. The CDR3 coding sequence is TGCGCCAGCAGCCAAGAGCGGGCTAGTGTTGATGAGCAGTTCTTC. This translates into CASSQERASVDEQFF.

This clonotype has more than one count but fewer than ten. CDR3 nucleotide sequence: TGTGCCAGCAGCTGGCCGATCTCTGGGGCCAACGTCCTGACTTTC. Translated: CASSWPISGANVLTF. V and J are TRBV25-1 and TRBJ2-6, with unresolved D. The CDR3 loop spans 15 amino acids. Trimming took 6 bases from V and 0 from J, leaving 9 bases between them. Germline loops: CDR1 MGHDK, CDR2 SYGVNS.